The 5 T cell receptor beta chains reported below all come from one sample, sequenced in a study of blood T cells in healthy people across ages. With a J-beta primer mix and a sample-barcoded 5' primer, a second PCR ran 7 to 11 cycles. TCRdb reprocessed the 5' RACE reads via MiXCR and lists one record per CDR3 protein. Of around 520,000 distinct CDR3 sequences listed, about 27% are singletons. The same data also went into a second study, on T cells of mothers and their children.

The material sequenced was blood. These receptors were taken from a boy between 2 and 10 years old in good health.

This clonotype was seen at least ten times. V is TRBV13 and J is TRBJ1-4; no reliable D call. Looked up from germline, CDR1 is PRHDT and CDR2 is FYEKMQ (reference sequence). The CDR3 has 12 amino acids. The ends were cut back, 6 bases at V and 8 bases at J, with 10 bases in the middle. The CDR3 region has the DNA TGTGCCAGCAGTTTACTCGGGGAAAAACTGTTTTTT. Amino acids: CASSLLGEKLFF.

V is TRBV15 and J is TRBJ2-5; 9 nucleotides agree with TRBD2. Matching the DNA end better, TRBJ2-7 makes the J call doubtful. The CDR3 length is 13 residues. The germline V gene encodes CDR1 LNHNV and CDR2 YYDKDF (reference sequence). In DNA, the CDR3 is TGTGCCACAGCTAGCGGGGATACCTACGAGCAGTACTTC. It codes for CATASGDTYEQYF.

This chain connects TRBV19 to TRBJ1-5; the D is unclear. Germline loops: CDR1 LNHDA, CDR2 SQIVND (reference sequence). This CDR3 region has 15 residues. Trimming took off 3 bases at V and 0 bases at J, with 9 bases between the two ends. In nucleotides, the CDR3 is TGTGCCAGTAGTATGGGAGCTTATAGCAATCAGCCCCAGCATTTT. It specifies CASSMGAYSNQPQHF.

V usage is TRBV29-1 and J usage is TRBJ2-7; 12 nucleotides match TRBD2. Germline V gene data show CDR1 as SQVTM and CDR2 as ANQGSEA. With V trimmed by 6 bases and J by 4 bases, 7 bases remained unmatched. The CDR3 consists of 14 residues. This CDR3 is CSVLPGLAGYEQYF. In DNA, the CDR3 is TGCAGCGTCTTGCCCGGACTAGCGGGGTACGAGCAGTACTTC.

The CDR3 nucleotides read TGCAGTGCTAGAGATTGGGGAGCGGGACGCTACAATGAGCAGTTCTTC. This encodes CSARDWGAGRYNEQFF. This chain links TRBV20-1 with TRBJ2-1; TRBD2 matches at 7 bases. The CDR3 has 16 residues. Unmatched junction bases numbered 8, after V lost 0 bases and J lost 3 bases. CDR1 is DFQATT and CDR2 is SNEGSKA in the germline V gene (reference sequence).